These 26 T cell receptor beta chains originate from one sample sequenced in a study of CD4 T cells in relation to SARS-CoV-2 and coronaviruses. Measured with immunoSEQ multiplex PCR; TCRdb has only the in-frame clones, and not every one. The sample holds approximately 70,000 clones, 85% to 95% seen once. Unexposed donor CD4+ T cells date from about 2011-2018, before the COVID-19 pandemic. The specimen was naive CD4+ T cells from PBMCs. Subset of the sample: naive CD4+ T cells isolated by negative enrichment. The receptors stem from a human donor in good health.

This clone was counted between two and nine times. This sequence joins TRBV7-9 and TRBJ1-5; tentative D call: TRBD1 (5 bases). Germline V gives CDR1 SEHNR, CDR2 FQNEAQ (reference sequence). The CDR3 sequence is 13 residues long. Trimming pared 5 bases from V and 7 bases from J, leaving 12 bases between. As DNA, the CDR3 is TGTGCCAGCAGCCCAGGGACCCTCCAGCCCCAGCATTTT. Encoded protein: CASSPGTLQPQHF.

CDR3 bases: TGTGCCAGCAGTTACCGCGGACAGAACTACGAGCAGTACTTC. It encodes CASSYRGQNYEQYF. This chain connects TRBV6-2 or TRBV6-3 to TRBJ2-7; TRBD1 might be the D (6 bases). The germline V and J ends were trimmed by 2 bases and 3 bases, with 11 bases remaining between them. CDR3 length: 14 amino acids. Germline V gene data show CDR1 as MNHEY and CDR2 as SVGEGT.

The V call is TRBV3-1 (or the pseudogene TRBV3-2), the J call TRBJ1-4; 7 bases are shared with TRBD1. V lost 4 bases to trimming and J lost 8 bases; unmatched junction nucleotides: 7. This CDR3 has 14 amino acids. Germline V lookup: CDR1 LGHDT, CDR2 YNNKEL (reference sequence). The CDR3 reads CASSPESTGEKLFF. CDR3 sequence (DNA): TGTGCCAGCAGCCCAGAATCGACAGGGGAAAAACTGTTTTTT.

The gene calls are TRBV9 and TRBJ2-7; weak D call: TRBD1 (6 bases). Germline V lookup: CDR1 SGDLS, CDR2 YYNGEE. The CDR3 is 14 residues long. The V end was cut by 4 bases, the J end by 6 bases, with 17 bases between. The chain's CDR3 is CASSRGAGAGEQYF. CDR3 nucleotide sequence: TGTGCCAGCAGCCGAGGGGCAGGGGCAGGCGAGCAGTACTTC. Full variable domain (outside the CDR3, taken from reference TRBV9 and TRBJ2-7): DSGVTQTPKHLITATGQRVTLRCSPRSGDLSVYWYQQSLDQGLQFLIQYYNGEERAKGNILERFSAQQFPDLHSELNLSSLELGDSALYFCASSRGAGAGEQYFGPGTRLTVT.

V gene TRBV7-2 combines with J gene TRBJ2-7; 7 nucleotides agree with TRBD2. V trimming: 5 bases; J trimming: 3 bases; junction bases outside the gene matches: 10. The CDR3 sequence is 15 residues long. Germline V gene sequence: CDR1 SGHTA, CDR2 FQGNSA. Here the CDR3 reads CASSPTLAENYEQYF. CDR3 DNA sequence: TGTGCCAGCAGCCCCACGCTAGCGGAAAACTACGAGCAGTACTTC.

The V gene is TRBV18, the J gene TRBJ2-1; D gene unclear. The CDR3 sequence is 15 residues long. Per germline, CDR1 KGHSH and CDR2 LQKENI. The V and J ends lost 2 bases and 0 bases respectively, with 8 bases between them. The CDR3 coding sequence is TGTGCCAGCTCACCAATGGAGAGCTCCTACAATGAGCAGTTCTTC. It translates to CASSPMESSYNEQFF.

The chain links TRBV6-5 to TRBJ2-3; no clear D gene. The CDR3 covers 13 residues. Trimming pared 7 bases from V and 1 base from J, leaving 9 bases between. Germline lookup yields CDR1 MNHEY and CDR2 SVGAGI. In DNA, the CDR3 is TGTGCCAGCACCGTTGGGGGCACAGATACGCAGTATTTT. This gives the protein CASTVGGTDTQYF.

The chain recombines TRBV27 with TRBJ1-2; D may be TRBD1 (5 bases). The CDR3 extends over 13 amino acids. The germline V and J ends were trimmed by 4 bases and 8 bases, with 14 bases remaining between them. Per germline, CDR1 MNHEY and CDR2 SMNVEV (reference sequence). The CDR3 DNA sequence: TGTGCCAGCAGTTCCATCGGCAGGGCGGGCTACACCTTC. This encodes CASSSIGRAGYTF.

The rearrangement uses TRBV5-1 and TRBJ2-2, with D possibly called TRBD1 or TRBD2 (5 bases each). The germline gives CDR1 SGHRS, CDR2 YFSETQ. The CDR3 consists of 16 residues. The V and J ends lost 0 bases and 8 bases respectively, with 17 bases between them. The CDR3 region has the DNA TGCGCCAGCAGCTTGGAAGGGACGGCCGTGGCTGGGGAGCTGTTTTTT. Translating it yields CASSLEGTAVAGELFF.

The chain has TRBV5-4 and TRBJ2-7; 9 nucleotides align to TRBD1. Germline CDR1 reads SGHNT; CDR2 reads YYREEE (reference sequence). Losses at the gene ends were 4 bases for V and 1 base for J; bases not matched to a gene: 9. The CDR3 consists of 16 residues. This CDR3 is CASSPSGTGLSYEQYF. The CDR3 DNA sequence: TGTGCCAGCAGCCCATCAGGGACAGGGCTATCCTACGAGCAGTACTTC. The full variable domain, in which reference TRBV5-4 and TRBJ2-7 provide the parts outside the CDR3, is ETGVTQSPTHLIKTRGQQVTLRCSSQSGHNTVSWYQQALGQGPQFIFQYYREEENGRGNFPPRFSGLQFPNYSSELNVNALELDDSALYLCASSPSGTGLSYEQYFGPGTRLTVT.

This chain connects TRBV7-2 to TRBJ2-3; perhaps TRBD2 as D (6 bases). Between the trimmed V and J ends, which lost 6 bases and 0 bases, there was a span of 19 bases. Germline V gene data show CDR1 as SGHTA and CDR2 as FQGNSA. The length of the CDR3 is 17 residues. CDR3 amino acids: CASRPHVSGSSTDTQYF. For the CDR3, the DNA is TGTGCCAGCAGACCCCACGTTAGCGGATCTAGCACAGATACGCAGTATTTT.

This chain connects TRBV2 to TRBJ2-7; 9 nucleotides match TRBD1. Losses at the gene ends were 6 bases for V and 0 bases for J; bases not matched to a gene: 3. This CDR3 spans 14 amino acids. The germline V gene has CDR1 SNHLY and CDR2 FYNNEI. In DNA, the CDR3 is TGTGCCAGCAGGGGGGGACAGGGCTCCTACGAGCAGTACTTC. Translating it yields CASRGGQGSYEQYF.

This clone appeared once. The rearrangement uses TRBV5-1 and TRBJ2-2; D may be TRBD1 (6 bases). The germline gives CDR1 SGHRS, CDR2 YFSETQ. The CDR3 is made up of 17 amino acids. V was cut by 3 bases and J by 4 bases, with 19 bases left in between. CDR3 loop: CASSSQGQGISTGELFF. The CDR3 nucleotides read TGCGCCAGCAGCTCCCAGGGACAAGGGATTAGCACCGGGGAGCTGTTTTTT. Supplemented by reference TRBV5-1 and TRBJ2-2, the full variable domain reads KAGVTQTPRYLIKTRGQQVTLSCSPISGHRSVSWYQQTPGQGLQFLFEYFSETQRNKGNFPGRFSGRQFSNSRSEMNVSTLELGDSALYLCASSSQGQGISTGELFFGEGSRLTVL.

The rearrangement joins TRBV7-9 to TRBJ2-1, with 7 bases fitting TRBD1. Germline V lookup: CDR1 SEHNR, CDR2 FQNEAQ (reference sequence). The CDR3 has 15 amino acids. V was clipped by 4 bases and J by 1 base; unmatched bases: 4. Here the CDR3 DNA reads TGTGCCAGCAGCTACAGGGGCAATTCCTACAATGAGCAGTTCTTC. Protein sequence: CASSYRGNSYNEQFF.

This clone occurred once. The rearrangement joins TRBV3-1 (or the pseudogene TRBV3-2) to TRBJ2-1; TRBD2 matches 8 bases. The V and J ends lost 4 bases and 1 base, in that order; junction bases with no gene match: 3. Germline V gene lookup returns CDR1 LGHDT and CDR2 YNNKEL (reference sequence). The CDR3 is 15 residues long. The CDR3 sequence: CASSLSGTSYNEQFF. DNA of the CDR3: TGTGCCAGCAGCCTTAGCGGGACGTCCTACAATGAGCAGTTCTTC.

This chain's CDR3 is CASSASQGQGSLGYTF. CDR3 DNA: TGTGCCAGCAGCGCTTCCCAGGGACAGGGGTCCTTGGGCTACACCTTC. The V and J genes are TRBV9 and TRBJ1-2, with 10 bases fitting TRBD1. V lost 3 bases and J lost 8; bases outside the gene matches: 13. CDR1 SGDLS and CDR2 YYNGEE come from the germline V gene. This CDR3 has 16 amino acids.

The V call is TRBV9, the J call TRBJ2-3; 9 positions match TRBD2. This CDR3 is 14 amino acids long. The ends lost 4 bases at V and 4 bases at J; junction bases unmatched: 4. Germline V gene data show CDR1 as SGDLS and CDR2 as YYNGEE. The CDR3 nucleotides read TGTGCCAGCAGCTTTCGGACTAGCGCAGATACGCAGTATTTT. This sequence encodes CASSFRTSADTQYF.

This rearrangement joins TRBV19 to TRBJ2-3; D gene ambiguous. Trimming pared 5 bases from V and 3 bases from J, leaving 9 bases between. Germline V gene sequence: CDR1 LNHDA, CDR2 SQIVND (reference sequence). CDR3 length: 13 amino acids. This chain's CDR3 is CASSSQITDTQYF. CDR3 DNA sequence: TGTGCCAGTAGTTCGCAGATAACAGATACGCAGTATTTT.

The gene calls are TRBV10-2 and TRBJ2-2; either TRBD1 or TRBD2 may supply D (5 bases each). The V gene's germline CDR1 is WSHSY and CDR2 SAAADI. The CDR3 extends over 12 amino acids. The V end lost 6 bases, the J end lost 7 bases, and 9 bases lay between the germline ends. CDR3 sequence (DNA): TGCGCCAGCAGAGGGGACGTCGGGGAGCTGTTTTTT. Translated, it gives CASRGDVGELFF.

V usage is TRBV6-1 and J usage is TRBJ1-4; D might be TRBD1 (5 bases). The CDR3 totals 14 residues. Trimming shortened V by 0 bases and J by 8 bases, and 10 bases separated the two germline ends. The germline CDR1 and CDR2 sequences are MNHNS and SASEGT. The CDR3 DNA sequence: TGTGCCAGCAGTGAAGCCTGGGGGTGGGAAAAACTGTTTTTT. Its protein product is CASSEAWGWEKLFF.

The V call is TRBV18, the J call TRBJ2-3, with D uncertain. The ends were cut back, 0 bases at V and 1 base at J, with 11 bases in the middle. The CDR3 is 16 residues long. Germline values: CDR1 KGHSH, CDR2 LQKENI. The CDR3 DNA reads as TGTGCCAGCTCACCACCGCGGACCTCGGGCACAGATACGCAGTATTTT. This codes for CASSPPRTSGTDTQYF.

Written as DNA, the CDR3 is TGTGCCAGCAGCCGCCAGAGCCCAAACACCGGGGAGCTGTTTTTT. Amino acid sequence: CASSRQSPNTGELFF. The chain uses TRBV6-5 and TRBJ2-2, with unresolved D. The CDR3 consists of 15 residues. Germline V gene sequence: CDR1 MNHEY, CDR2 SVGAGI. V dropped 6 bases and J dropped 2 bases, with 13 bases sitting between them.

V and J are TRBV7-3 and TRBJ2-2, with D possibly TRBD1 on 6 matching bases. This CDR3 has 13 residues. Trimming stripped 6 bases from V and 5 bases from J, with 10 bases between. CDR1 and CDR2 (germline): SGHTA, FQGTGA. In nucleotides, the CDR3 is TGTGCCAGCAGGAAGGGGACAACCGGGGAGCTGTTTTTT. It translates to CASRKGTTGELFF.

Only one count was recorded for this clone. The rearrangement links TRBV2 to TRBJ1-5; 8 positions match TRBD1. Germline V CDR1 and CDR2: SNHLY, FYNNEI. The CDR3 length is 13 residues. V lost 6 bases and J lost 6; bases outside the gene matches: 4. In DNA, the CDR3 is TGTGCCAGCAGGCAGGGGGCAGTTCAGCCCCAGCATTTT. Its translation is CASRQGAVQPQHF.

The table lists this clone with a count of one. The V gene is TRBV5-4, the J gene TRBJ2-1, with 7 bases aligning to TRBD1. The CDR3 covers 14 residues. Per the germline V gene, CDR1 is SGHNT and CDR2 is YYREEE (reference sequence). V was pared by 3 bases and J by 4 bases, with 4 bases of the junction left unmatched. The CDR3: CASSSRGKYNEQFF. The CDR3, as DNA: TGTGCCAGCAGCTCCAGGGGGAAATACAATGAGCAGTTCTTC.

The rearrangement joins TRBV12-3 or TRBV12-4 to TRBJ2-7; D is possibly TRBD1 or TRBD2 (5 bases each). The CDR3 runs 13 residues. Trimming removed 6 bases at V and 0 bases at J, with 9 bases between. CDR3 amino acids: CASSGDGSYEQYF. The CDR3 DNA sequence: TGTGCCAGCAGCGGGGACGGCTCCTACGAGCAGTACTTC.